This T cell receptor (beta chain) was observed in a study of OX40 agonist ivuxolimab in advanced cancers. Some background on the complete study: Ivuxolimab, which targeted the costimulatory receptor OX40 (CD134), was an agonistic, fully human IgG2 monoclonal antibody. Intravenous ivuxolimab was administered to patients every 2 weeks at six dose levels: 0.01, 0.1, 0.3, 1.5, 3 and 10 mg/kg. Of the approximately 50 dose-escalation patients, hepatocellular carcinoma was present in 19, melanoma in roughly 15, renal cell carcinoma in 9 and head and neck cancer in 9. In the dose-escalation cohort, more than 80% of patients were male, and the mean age was around 60 years with a range of roughly 20 to 80. Prior anti-PD-1, anti-PD-L1 or anti-CTLA-4 therapy was permitted, and checkpoint inhibitors had been received by less than 45% of dose-escalation patients. Three dose-escalation patients achieved partial responses, one with hepatocellular carcinoma and two with cutaneous melanoma. The purpose of peripheral TCRbeta sequencing was to test whether ivuxolimab changed TCR sequence diversity and led to clonal T-cell expansion. The monotherapy dose-escalation portion (N of about 57 patients) of the phase I ivuxolimab trial is reported in the paper. Beyond this particular receptor, the publication reports: After ivuxolimab, expanded clones were on average more numerous among CD8+ T cells than among CD4+ T cells. Which antigens the clonally expanded peripheral T cells were specific for was not determined. In partial responders in the 0.1-3.0 mg/kg groups, normalized peripheral clonal expansion was found to be among the lowest, especially among CD8+ T cells. At doses from 0.1 to 3.0 mg/kg, clonal expansion was seen in both CD4+ and CD8+ blood T cells between baseline and week 6. Low levels of normalized T-cell clonal expansion were also shown by some nonresponding patients.

Genomic DNA was isolated from the sorted cells so that the TCRbeta CDR3 region could be sequenced. The immunoSEQ Assay was used to sequence the TCRbeta CDR3 regions. In its TCRdb copy, this immuneACCESS table keeps in-frame sequences only and misses some clones. Where compared with another copy, unresolved V genes explain less than half of these, and the others have no known cause. The sample table contains roughly 25,000 clones; only one count was recorded for roughly three quarters of them. Approximately 1.5% of the sample goes to the ten largest clones. Patients with autoimmune disease history or receiving systemic immunosuppression were excluded from the trial. Peripheral blood for TCR sequencing was collected from all dose cohorts at baseline, on cycle 4 day 1, and on cycle 7 day 1. Samples came from an open-label, multicenter, first-in-human phase I dose-escalation trial of ivuxolimab. Adults with locally advanced or metastatic melanoma, renal cell carcinoma, hepatocellular carcinoma or head and neck squamous cell carcinoma were enrolled in the trial. Before TCR sequencing, CD4+ T cells and CD8+ T cells from peripheral blood were sorted into separate populations.

Concerning this clone: Its antigen remains unidentified. Base qualities are not at hand, and no much larger clone is one base apart.

The specimen comprised CD4+ or CD8+ T cells sorted from blood, sampled in a trial of the OX40 agonist ivuxolimab. The clonotype originates from an adult with an advanced solid tumor such as melanoma, head and neck, liver or kidney cancer.

The DNA sequence is TGTGCCAGCAGCCAAGATCTGGGCAGGGGGAACACTGAAGCTTTCTTT. The translation is CASSQDLGRGNTEAFF. The chain uses TRBV4-2 and TRBJ1-1, and the D gene may be TRBD1, 6 bases matching. As encoded in the germline V gene, CDR1 is LGHNA while CDR2 is YNFKEQ. At the junction V is shortened by 0 bases and J by 1 base, with 12 bases in between. The CDR3, cysteine through phenylalanine, is 16 amino acids long. Here the CDR3 DNA is all that survives: 48 bases in frame from base 1.